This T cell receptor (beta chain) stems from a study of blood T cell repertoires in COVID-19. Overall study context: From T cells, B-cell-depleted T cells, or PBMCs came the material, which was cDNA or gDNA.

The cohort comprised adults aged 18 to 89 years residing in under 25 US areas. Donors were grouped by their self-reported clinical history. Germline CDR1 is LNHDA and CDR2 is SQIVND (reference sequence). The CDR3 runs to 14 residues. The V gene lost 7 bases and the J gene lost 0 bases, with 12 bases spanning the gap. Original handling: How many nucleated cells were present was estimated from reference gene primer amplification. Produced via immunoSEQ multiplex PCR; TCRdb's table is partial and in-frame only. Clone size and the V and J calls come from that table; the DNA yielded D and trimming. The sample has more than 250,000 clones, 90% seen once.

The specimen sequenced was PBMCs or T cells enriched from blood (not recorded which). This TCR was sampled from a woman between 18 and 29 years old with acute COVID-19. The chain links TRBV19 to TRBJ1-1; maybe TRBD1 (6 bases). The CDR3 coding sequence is TGTGCCAGTACCTCGACAGGACTGAACACTGAAGCTTTCTTT. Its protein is CASTSTGLNTEAFF.